The 3 T cell receptor beta chains below were found in one sample sequenced in a study of cytomegalovirus exposure and HLA in healthy donors. It was with 60 Vbeta and 13 Jbeta primers that the PCR ran. The table came from immunoSEQ multiplex PCR; TCRdb's copy has only in-frame clones and leaves some out. The listing records some 120,000 clones. Material: PBMCs. Every receptor here comes from a woman aged 55-69 years in good health and CMV-seronegative.

This chain links TRBV5-5 with TRBJ1-2; D might be TRBD1 (6 bases). There are 16 residues in the CDR3. Trimming pared 1 base from V and 1 base from J, leaving 14 bases between. Germline V gives CDR1 SGHKS, CDR2 YYEKEE (reference sequence). CDR3: CASSLKSGQHNYGYTF. CDR3 DNA sequence: TGTGCCAGCAGCTTGAAATCGGGACAACATAACTATGGCTACACCTTC.

The chain carries TRBV20-1 and TRBJ1-1; TRBD1 is a possible D gene (6 bases). Germline CDR1 and CDR2: DFQATT and SNEGSKA (reference sequence). The CDR3 runs 11 residues. Deletions cut 6 bases from V and 10 bases from J, with 15 bases between. The CDR3 DNA follows: TGCAGTGCGGCGGCAGGGGAGAGAGCTTTCTTT. Translating it yields CSAAAGERAFF.

V gene TRBV28 combines with J gene TRBJ1-1; 8 bases line up with TRBD1. The CDR3 runs 13 residues. J lost 4 bases, V lost 10 bases, and 8 bases had no gene match. CDR1 and CDR2 (germline): MDHEN, SYDVKM. In DNA form, the CDR3 reads TGTGCCACCTACGTAGGACAGGGCACTGAAGCTTTCTTT. It encodes CATYVGQGTEAFF.